Shown below are 31 T cell receptor beta chains from a single sample sequenced in a study of spatial heterogeneity in lung cancer. MiXCR, applied by TCRdb to the 5' RACE reads, yields one record per CDR3 protein. Of some 120,000 distinct CDR3 sequences listed, 9% to 15% are singletons. Time point described: blood at routine non-recurrence follow-up after resection. No cells were sorted before sequencing. The whole RNA sequenced was extracted from tumor, nontumor lung or frozen PBMC. The source material was PBMCs, sampled at follow-up. Source of these receptors: a male donor with early-stage non-small cell lung cancer.

The chain recombines TRBV3-1 with TRBJ2-2, with D maybe TRBD2 (5 bases). This CDR3 spans 15 amino acids. Germline loops: CDR1 LGHDT, CDR2 YNNKEL (reference sequence). V shed 3 bases and J shed 7 bases, with 15 bases lying between them. The CDR3 DNA sequence: TGTGCCAGCAGCCATCTTTCGAGACGGGGCGGGGAGCTGTTTTTT. This translates into CASSHLSRRGGELFF.

V is TRBV20-1 and J is TRBJ2-7, with a tentative D call TRBD1 (6 bases). The CDR3 sequence is 13 residues long. Trimming removed 0 bases from V and 8 bases from J, with 14 bases in between. Germline V lookup: CDR1 DFQATT, CDR2 SNEGSKA (reference sequence). The DNA for the CDR3 is TGCAGTGCTAGAGATCGGTGGACAGTCCAGCAGTACTTC. Translation: CSARDRWTVQQYF.

A few counts support this clonotype. The chain couples TRBV7-2 to TRBJ1-1; TRBD1 might be the D (5 bases). The CDR3 is 15 amino acids. From germline, CDR1 is SGHTA and CDR2 FQGNSA. V dropped 5 bases and J dropped 13 bases, with 26 bases sitting between them. The CDR3 spells CASSPAKDVGQGGFF. CDR3 nucleotide sequence: TGTGCCAGCAGCCCGGCGAAGGATGTCGGCCAGGGTGGTTTCTTT.

This sequence joins TRBV20-1 and TRBJ2-1, with 13 bases that match TRBD2. Germline lookup yields CDR1 DFQATT and CDR2 SNEGSKA (reference sequence). With V trimmed by 4 bases and J by 7 bases, 10 bases remained unmatched. CDR3 length: 16 amino acids. The CDR3, as DNA: TGCAGTGCTACAACCTGGACTAGCGGGGGTAGGAATGAGCAGTTCTTC. It encodes CSATTWTSGGRNEQFF.

This clonotype has at least ten counts. The chain links TRBV7-2 to TRBJ2-1, with 8 nucleotides matching TRBD2. The CDR3 covers 15 residues. Per the germline V gene, CDR1 is SGHTA and CDR2 is FQGNSA. The V segment lost 5 bases and the J segment 9 bases; nucleotides outside the gene matches: 12. CDR3 bases: TGTGCCAGCAGCACCTCCGGGACTAGGGGGGGTGAGCAGTTCTTC. The encoded protein is CASSTSGTRGGEQFF.

This clonotype has more than one count but fewer than ten. The gene calls are TRBV12-3 or TRBV12-4 and TRBJ2-7, with TRBD1 as a possible D gene (7 bases). Trimming shortened V by 6 bases and J by 6 bases, and 21 bases separated the two germline ends. The CDR3 is 15 residues long. The CDR3 nucleotides read TGTGCCAGCAGGTCTTACAGGGGAGGTAGGGCCGAGCAGTACTTC. Translated, it gives CASRSYRGGRAEQYF.

This clonotype was seen a handful of times. The CDR3 reads CSVQGGGSGANVLTF. The CDR3 nucleotides read TGCAGCGTTCAGGGGGGCGGCTCTGGGGCCAACGTCCTGACTTTC. The chain joins TRBV29-1 to TRBJ2-6; D is possibly TRBD1 (7 bases). The CDR3 has 15 residues. V lost 5 bases and J lost 0, with 11 bases in between. Germline V CDR1 and CDR2: SQVTM, ANQGSEA.

The sample holds a few counts of this clonotype. The rearrangement joins TRBV5-6 to TRBJ2-7, with D unresolved. Trimming removed 1 base from V and 3 bases from J, with 5 bases in between. The CDR3 spans 12 residues. Per germline, CDR1 SGHDT and CDR2 YYEEEE. The CDR3 sequence is CASSLINYEQYF. The CDR3 DNA reads TGTGCCAGCAGCTTGATCAACTACGAGCAGTACTTC.

To note about this clonotype: A read error may explain this, as a much larger clone is one base away. The chain carries TRBV11-2 and TRBJ1-3; D remains unclear. With 5 bases removed from V and 2 bases from J, the gap between germline ends came to 4 bases. Germline CDR1 reads SGHAT; CDR2 reads FQNNGV. This CDR3 region has 12 residues. The CDR3 DNA is TGTGCCAGCAGCCTCACTGGAAACACCATATATTTT. Amino acids: CASSLTGNTIYF.

This clonotype was detected ten times or more. The chain carries TRBV4-2 and TRBJ2-5; D may be TRBD1 or TRBD2 (5 bases each). Trimming removed 5 bases at V and 4 bases at J, with 11 bases between. Germline V gene data show CDR1 as LGHNA and CDR2 as YNFKEQ. The CDR3 sequence is 13 residues long. The CDR3 here is CASSGDRRETQYF. The CDR3 DNA follows: TGTGCCAGCAGCGGGGACCGGAGAGAGACCCAGTACTTC.

The chain has TRBV20-1 and TRBJ1-2; D is perhaps TRBD1 (6 bases). This CDR3 contains 14 residues. V lost 6 bases and J 1 base, leaving 15 bases between the germline ends. Germline CDR1 is DFQATT and CDR2 is SNEGSKA (reference sequence). The CDR3 sequence is CSARRQGRNYGYTF. The CDR3 DNA sequence: TGCAGTGCCCGACGGCAGGGGCGTAACTATGGCTACACCTTC.

This clonotype was detected a few times. The chain uses TRBV20-1 and TRBJ1-2, with D maybe TRBD1 (6 bases). The CDR3 has 13 residues. V dropped 0 bases and J dropped 4 bases, with 9 bases sitting between them. The germline gives CDR1 DFQATT, CDR2 SNEGSKA (reference sequence). The CDR3 here is CSAREMTGYGYTF. DNA of the CDR3: TGCAGTGCTAGAGAGATGACAGGCTATGGCTACACCTTC.

This clonotype was seen only a few times. V gene TRBV4-2 combines with J gene TRBJ2-7; D uncertain. Trimming cost V 1 base and J 4 bases, with 17 bases left between them. This CDR3 is built from 16 residues. Germline CDR1 reads LGHNA; CDR2 reads YNFKEQ. The CDR3, as DNA: TGTGCCAGCAGCCAAGGGGTCGGACCCCCTCGTTACGAGCAGTACTTC. This encodes CASSQGVGPPRYEQYF.

This clonotype was found a few times. This chain connects TRBV6-5 to TRBJ2-3; D possibly matches TRBD1 or TRBD2 (6 bases each). The CDR3 spans 15 residues. CDR1 is MNHEY, CDR2 SVGAGI, per germline. V lost 6 bases and J lost 6, with 19 bases in between. The CDR3 sequence is CASRRQEGGGDTQYF. The CDR3 nucleotides read TGTGCCAGCAGGCGACAGGAGGGGGGCGGGGATACGCAGTATTTT.

This chain joins TRBV7-2 and TRBJ2-5, with 12 bases lining up with TRBD1. This CDR3 comprises 15 residues. Trimming cost V 3 bases and J 5 bases; bases outside gene matches: 4. Germline V CDR1 and CDR2: SGHTA, FQGNSA. The CDR3 loop is CASSFGTGGAETQYF. CDR3 nucleotides: TGTGCCAGCAGCTTTGGGACAGGGGGCGCGGAGACCCAGTACTTC.

The CDR3 is CASSVGRTSGGAARVDTQYF. CDR3 bases: TGTGCCAGCAGCGTAGGCCGGACTAGCGGGGGGGCCGCACGCGTAGATACGCAGTATTTT. V gene TRBV9 combines with J gene TRBJ2-3; 15 bases line up with TRBD2. The V gene's germline CDR1 is SGDLS and CDR2 YYNGEE. The CDR3 extends over 20 amino acids. V was pared by 0 bases and J by 5 bases, with 13 bases of the junction left unmatched.

This clonotype was counted at least ten times. The rearrangement joins TRBV6-5 to TRBJ1-2; D unclear. The CDR3 covers 12 residues. Trimming removed 6 bases at V and 5 bases at J, with 10 bases between. Germline CDR1 reads MNHEY; CDR2 reads SVGAGI. The CDR3 DNA reads TGTGCCAGCAGATCGACGGATTATGGCTACACCTTC. It encodes CASRSTDYGYTF.

The V and J genes are TRBV20-1 and TRBJ2-1, with D tentatively TRBD2 (5 bases). V dropped 8 bases and J dropped 4 bases, with 12 bases sitting between them. The CDR3 is made up of 12 amino acids. Germline loops: CDR1 DFQATT, CDR2 SNEGSKA (reference sequence). The CDR3 spells CSLGGYYNEQFF. The CDR3 nucleotides read TGCAGTCTAGGAGGCTATTACAATGAGCAGTTCTTC.

In this sample, this clonotype turned up a few times. The V call is TRBV2, the J call TRBJ1-5, with TRBD1 as a possible D gene (5 bases). This CDR3 has 14 amino acids. Germline assignment: CDR1 SNHLY and CDR2 FYNNEI. V gave up 3 bases and J gave up 4 bases, with 10 bases separating them. CDR3 loop: CASSEVTVNQPQHF. CDR3 DNA: TGTGCCAGCAGTGAGGTGACAGTTAATCAGCCCCAGCATTTT.

The DNA for the CDR3 is TGCAGTGCTAGAGCTCGAGCGGGGGGGCCCAGAGATACGCAGTATTTT. Its protein is CSARARAGGPRDTQYF. The chain couples TRBV20-1 to TRBJ2-3; 10 nucleotides agree with TRBD2. The CDR3 loop spans 16 amino acids. The germline CDR1 and CDR2 sequences are DFQATT and SNEGSKA (reference sequence). The V gene end was trimmed by 1 base and the J gene end by 5 bases; junction bases not matched to a gene: 9.

V gene TRBV7-2 combines with J gene TRBJ2-2; D not resolved. Looked up from germline, CDR1 is SGHTA and CDR2 is FQGNSA. Trimming stripped 5 bases from V and 6 bases from J, with 7 bases between. The CDR3 consists of 12 residues. Here the CDR3 reads CASSRVAGELFF. The DNA for the CDR3 is TGTGCCAGCAGCCGGGTCGCCGGGGAGCTGTTTTTT. Full variable domain (remainder filled in from reference TRBV7-2 and TRBJ2-2): GAGVSQSPSNKVTEKGKDVELRCDPISGHTALYWYRQSLGQGLEFLIYFQGNSAPDKSGLPSDRFSAERTGGSVSTLTIQRTQQEDSAVYLCASSRVAGELFFGEGSRLTVL.

The chain combines TRBV3-1 with TRBJ1-1; D gene ambiguous. V was shortened by 1 base and J by 8 bases, with 8 bases between the two germline ends. CDR3 length: 12 residues. Germline V CDR1 and CDR2: LGHDT, YNNKEL (reference sequence). CDR3 DNA: TGTGCCAGCAGCCAAGCCGGCCCGGAAGCTTTCTTT. It codes for CASSQAGPEAFF.

In this sample, this clonotype turned up many times. The chain couples TRBV20-1 to TRBJ2-7, with 12 nucleotides matching TRBD2. Trimming removed 0 bases from V and 6 bases from J; junction bases left unmatched: 6. The CDR3 sequence is 15 residues long. Germline V gene lookup returns CDR1 DFQATT and CDR2 SNEGSKA (reference sequence). The CDR3 coding sequence is TGCAGTGCTAGAGATCTAGCGGGGGGGCCCGGCGAGCAGTACTTC. It encodes CSARDLAGGPGEQYF.

In its sample, this clonotype was seen a few times. The J gene is TRBJ2-5, the V gene TRBV12-3 or TRBV12-4, with 7 bases identical to TRBD1. Trimming took 4 bases from V and 3 from J; bases not matched to a gene: 5. This CDR3 contains 14 residues. The CDR3 sequence is CASSSRDSKETQYF. The CDR3 DNA follows: TGTGCCAGCAGTTCTCGGGACAGCAAAGAGACCCAGTACTTC.

The J gene is TRBJ2-3, the V gene TRBV29-1; TRBD1 aligns across 8 bases. The germline V gene encodes CDR1 SQVTM and CDR2 ANQGSEA. Trimming took 7 bases from V and 4 from J; bases not matched to a gene: 7. The CDR3 is made up of 13 amino acids. The CDR3 loop reads CSAGGRFADTQYF. The CDR3 DNA reads as TGCAGCGCAGGGGGCCGTTTCGCAGATACGCAGTATTTT.

This clonotype has only a few counts. This chain links TRBV7-2 with TRBJ1-2; a possible D gene is TRBD1 (5 bases). V lost 2 bases to trimming and J lost 3 bases, with 10 bases between them. This CDR3 comprises 14 residues. The germline gives CDR1 SGHTA, CDR2 FQGNSA. The CDR3 spells CASSLQGGDYGYTF. The CDR3 bases are TGTGCCAGCAGCTTACAGGGCGGAGACTATGGCTACACCTTC. The complete variable domain, with remaining parts taken from reference TRBV7-2 and TRBJ1-2, reads GAGVSQSPSNKVTEKGKDVELRCDPISGHTALYWYRQSLGQGLEFLIYFQGNSAPDKSGLPSDRFSAERTGGSVSTLTIQRTQQEDSAVYLCASSLQGGDYGYTFGSGTRLTVV.

V and J are TRBV7-8 and TRBJ2-5; D possibly corresponds to TRBD2 (6 bases). Germline lookup yields CDR1 SGHVS and CDR2 FQNEAQ. The V gene lost 5 bases and the J gene lost 3 bases, with 16 bases spanning the gap. This CDR3 contains 15 residues. The CDR3 region has the DNA TGTGCCAGCAGCAAACGCCCAGCGGGCGAAGAGACCCAGTACTTC. As protein: CASSKRPAGEETQYF.

Ten or more counts support this clonotype. V and J are TRBV7-9 and TRBJ1-2; 8 bases align to TRBD1. Germline assignment: CDR1 SEHNR and CDR2 FQNEAQ (reference sequence). The V gene end was trimmed by 5 bases and the J gene end by 6 bases; junction bases not matched to a gene: 14. This CDR3 spans 16 amino acids. The CDR3 loop is CASSPDRTGRRDGYTF. The DNA of the CDR3 is TGTGCCAGCAGCCCGGACCGGACAGGGAGGCGAGATGGCTACACCTTC.

This clonotype was detected ten times or more. The chain uses TRBV24-1 and TRBJ2-3, with TRBD1 matching 8 bases. CDR1 is KGHDR and CDR2 is SFDVKD in the germline V gene. Trimming at V came to 3 bases and at J to 1 base, leaving 2 bases not matched to a gene. CDR3 length: 15 residues. CDR3 loop: CATSDLGQGTDTQYF. DNA for the CDR3: TGTGCCACCAGTGATCTGGGACAGGGCACAGATACGCAGTATTTT.

In this sample, this clonotype turned up a few times. V usage is TRBV27 and J usage is TRBJ1-1; 11 bases fit TRBD1. The length of the CDR3 is 19 residues. Unmatched junction bases numbered 9, after V lost 0 bases and J lost 0 bases. Germline V CDR1 and CDR2: MNHEY, SMNVEV (reference sequence). CDR3 sequence (DNA): TGTGCCAGCAGTTTATCGGGGGGACAGGGGGTCCGCGTGAACACTGAAGCTTTCTTT. Amino acids: CASSLSGGQGVRVNTEAFF.

This clonotype was seen many times. The V and J genes are TRBV11-2 and TRBJ2-3; 8 bases are shared with TRBD2. The V and J ends lost 3 bases and 1 base, in that order; junction bases with no gene match: 6. Germline V gene data show CDR1 as SGHAT and CDR2 as FQNNGV. The CDR3 runs 16 residues. CDR3 residues: CASSFTAGVRTDTQYF. Written as DNA, the CDR3 is TGTGCCAGCAGCTTCACAGCGGGGGTTCGCACAGATACGCAGTATTTT.